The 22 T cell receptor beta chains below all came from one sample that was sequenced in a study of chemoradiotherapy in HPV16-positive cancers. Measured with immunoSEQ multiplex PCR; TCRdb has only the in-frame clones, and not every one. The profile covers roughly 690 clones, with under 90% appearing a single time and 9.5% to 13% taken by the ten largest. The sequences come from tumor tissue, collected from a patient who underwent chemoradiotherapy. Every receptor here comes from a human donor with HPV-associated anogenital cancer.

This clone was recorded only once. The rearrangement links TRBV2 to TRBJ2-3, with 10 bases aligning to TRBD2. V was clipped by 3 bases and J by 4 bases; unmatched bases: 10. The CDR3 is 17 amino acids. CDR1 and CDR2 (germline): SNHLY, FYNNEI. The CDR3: CASSDAYLAGEADTQYF. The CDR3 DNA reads TGTGCCAGCAGTGACGCCTATCTAGCGGGGGAAGCAGATACGCAGTATTTT.

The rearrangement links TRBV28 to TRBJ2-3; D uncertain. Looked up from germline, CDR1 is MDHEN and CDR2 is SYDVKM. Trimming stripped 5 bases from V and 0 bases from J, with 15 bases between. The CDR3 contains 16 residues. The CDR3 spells CASSPWRASSTDTQYF. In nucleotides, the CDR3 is TGTGCCAGCAGTCCATGGAGAGCATCTAGCACAGATACGCAGTATTTT.

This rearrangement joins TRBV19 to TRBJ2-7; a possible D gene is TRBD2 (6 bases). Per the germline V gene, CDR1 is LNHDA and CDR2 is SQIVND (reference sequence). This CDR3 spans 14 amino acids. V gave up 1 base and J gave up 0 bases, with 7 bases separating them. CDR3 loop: CASSIGGDSYEQYF. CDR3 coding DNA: TGTGCCAGTAGTATAGGCGGGGACTCCTACGAGCAGTACTTC.

The CDR3 reads CASRSSYEQYF. The DNA of the CDR3 is TGTGCCAGCAGGTCCAGCTACGAGCAGTACTTC. This chain joins TRBV6-5 and TRBJ2-7; D not certain. The CDR3 length is 11 residues. Trimming left V 6 bases short and J 3 bases short, with 6 bases between. The V gene's germline CDR1 is MNHEY and CDR2 SVGAGI.

Written as DNA, the CDR3 is TGTGCCACCAGCAGAGATGCGGTACAGCCGTATGGCTACACCTTC. Its protein is CATSRDAVQPYGYTF. The chain combines TRBV15 with TRBJ1-2; D is undetermined. The V and J ends lost 0 bases and 5 bases respectively, with 13 bases between them. The CDR3 totals 15 residues. From germline, CDR1 is LNHNV and CDR2 YYDKDF (reference sequence). Full variable domain (rest looked up from reference TRBV15 and TRBJ1-2): DAMVIQNPRYQVTQFGKPVTLSCSQTLNHNVMYWYQQKSSQAPKLLFHYYDKDFNNEADTPDNFQSRRPNTSFCFLDIRSPGLGDTAMYLCATSRDAVQPYGYTFGSGTRLTVV.

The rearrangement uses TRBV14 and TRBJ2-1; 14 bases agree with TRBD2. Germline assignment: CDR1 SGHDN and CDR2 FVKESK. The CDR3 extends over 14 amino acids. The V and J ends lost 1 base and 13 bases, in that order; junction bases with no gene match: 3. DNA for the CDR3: TGTGCCAGCAGCCAAGGGGGACTAGCGGGAGTCCAGTTCTTC. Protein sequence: CASSQGGLAGVQFF.

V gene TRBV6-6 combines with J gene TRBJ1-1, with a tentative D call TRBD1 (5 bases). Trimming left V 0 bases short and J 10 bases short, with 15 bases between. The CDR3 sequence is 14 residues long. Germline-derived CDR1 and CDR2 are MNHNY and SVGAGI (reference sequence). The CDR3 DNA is TGTGCCAGCAGTTACTCGATGGGAGAGGGGCCAGCTTTCTTT. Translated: CASSYSMGEGPAFF.

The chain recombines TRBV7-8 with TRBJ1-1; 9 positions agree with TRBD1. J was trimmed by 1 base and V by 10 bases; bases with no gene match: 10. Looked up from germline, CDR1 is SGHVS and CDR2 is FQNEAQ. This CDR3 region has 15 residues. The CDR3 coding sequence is TGTGCCACTACACGGGACAGGGTGAGGAACACTGAAGCTTTCTTT. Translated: CATTRDRVRNTEAFF.

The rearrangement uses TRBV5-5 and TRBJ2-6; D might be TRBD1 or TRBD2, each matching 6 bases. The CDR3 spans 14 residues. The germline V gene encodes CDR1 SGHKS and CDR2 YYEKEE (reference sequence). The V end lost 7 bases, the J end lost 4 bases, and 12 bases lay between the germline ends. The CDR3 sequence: CASRGGSGANVLTF. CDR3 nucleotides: TGTGCCAGCCGAGGGGGGTCCGGGGCCAACGTCCTGACTTTC.

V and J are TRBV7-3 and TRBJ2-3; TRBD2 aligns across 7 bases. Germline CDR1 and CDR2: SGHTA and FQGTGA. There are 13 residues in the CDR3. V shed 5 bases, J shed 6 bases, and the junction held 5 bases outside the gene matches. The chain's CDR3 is CASSGGDGDTQYF. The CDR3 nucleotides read TGTGCCAGCAGCGGGGGGGACGGGGATACGCAGTATTTT.

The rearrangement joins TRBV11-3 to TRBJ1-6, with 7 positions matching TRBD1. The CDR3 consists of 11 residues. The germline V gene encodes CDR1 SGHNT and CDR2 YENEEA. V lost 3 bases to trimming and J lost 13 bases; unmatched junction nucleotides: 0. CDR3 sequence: CASSFRGPLHF. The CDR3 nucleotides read TGTGCCAGCAGCTTCAGGGGGCCCCTCCACTTT.

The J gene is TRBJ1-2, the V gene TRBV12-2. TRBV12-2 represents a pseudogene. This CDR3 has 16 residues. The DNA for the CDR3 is TGTGCAAGTCGCTTAGCAGCAGTCCGTCCTAACTATGGCTACACCTTC. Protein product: CASRLAAVRPNYGYTF.

CDR3 nucleotides: TGCAGCGTTGAAATAGCGACGTCCCAAGAGACCCAGTACTTC. It translates to CSVEIATSQETQYF. The chain is built from TRBV29-1 and TRBJ2-5; D perhaps matches TRBD2 (5 bases). Germline V lookup: CDR1 SQVTM, CDR2 ANQGSEA. The CDR3 totals 14 residues. Trimming took off 2 bases at V and 1 base at J, with 11 bases between the two ends. Combining the CDR3 with reference TRBV29-1 and TRBJ2-5 gives the whole variable domain SAVISQKPSRDICQRGTSLTIQCQVDSQVTMMFWYRQQPGQSLTLIATANQGSEATYESGFVIDKFPISRPNLTFSTLTVSNMSPEDSSIYLCSVEIATSQETQYFGPGTRLLVL.

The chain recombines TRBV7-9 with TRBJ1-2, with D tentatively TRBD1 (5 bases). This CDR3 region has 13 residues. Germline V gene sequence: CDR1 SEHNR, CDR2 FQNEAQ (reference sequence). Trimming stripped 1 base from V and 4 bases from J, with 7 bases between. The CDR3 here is CASSLEQGYGYTF. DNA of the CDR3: TGTGCCAGCAGCTTAGAGCAGGGCTATGGCTACACCTTC.

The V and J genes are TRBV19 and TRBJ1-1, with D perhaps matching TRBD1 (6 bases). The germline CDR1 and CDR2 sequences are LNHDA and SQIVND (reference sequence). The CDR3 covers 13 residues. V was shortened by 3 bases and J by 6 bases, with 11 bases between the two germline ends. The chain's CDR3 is CASSIQGRAEAFF. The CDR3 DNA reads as TGTGCCAGTAGTATCCAGGGGAGGGCTGAAGCTTTCTTT.

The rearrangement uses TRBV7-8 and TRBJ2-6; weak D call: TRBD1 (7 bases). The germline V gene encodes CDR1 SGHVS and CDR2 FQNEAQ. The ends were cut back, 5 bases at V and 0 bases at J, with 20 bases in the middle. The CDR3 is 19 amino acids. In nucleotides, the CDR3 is TGTGCCAGCAGCCCTTCTGGCGGGACAGTCCCCTCTGGGGCCAACGTCCTGACTTTC. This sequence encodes CASSPSGGTVPSGANVLTF.

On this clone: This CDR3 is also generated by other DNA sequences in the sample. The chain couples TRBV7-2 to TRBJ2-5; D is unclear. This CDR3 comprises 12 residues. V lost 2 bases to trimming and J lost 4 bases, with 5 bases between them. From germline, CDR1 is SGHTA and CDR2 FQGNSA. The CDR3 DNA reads TGTGCCAGCAGCTTATCTCGAGAGACCCAGTACTTC. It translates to CASSLSRETQYF.

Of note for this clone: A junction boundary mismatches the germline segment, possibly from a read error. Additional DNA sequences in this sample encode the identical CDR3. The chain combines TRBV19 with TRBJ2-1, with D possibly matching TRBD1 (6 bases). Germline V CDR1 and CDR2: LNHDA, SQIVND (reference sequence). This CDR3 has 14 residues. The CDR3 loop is CASSIVQGNDEQFF. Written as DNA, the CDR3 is TGCGCCAGTAGTATAGTACAGGGTAACGATGAGCAGTTCTTC.

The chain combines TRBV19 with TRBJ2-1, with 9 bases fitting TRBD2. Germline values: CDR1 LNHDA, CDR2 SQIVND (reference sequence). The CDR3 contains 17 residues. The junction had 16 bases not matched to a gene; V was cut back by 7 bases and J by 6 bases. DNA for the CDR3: TGTGCCAGTACGGTACGTGGAAGCGGGGGGCCTGGCAATGAGCAGTTCTTC. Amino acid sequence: CASTVRGSGGPGNEQFF.

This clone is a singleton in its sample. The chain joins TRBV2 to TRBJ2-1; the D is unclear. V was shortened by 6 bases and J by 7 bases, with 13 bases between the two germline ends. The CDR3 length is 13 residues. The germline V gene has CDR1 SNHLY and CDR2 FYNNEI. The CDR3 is CASSVPGGNEQFF. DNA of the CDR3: TGTGCCAGCAGCGTCCCCGGTGGGAATGAGCAGTTCTTC.

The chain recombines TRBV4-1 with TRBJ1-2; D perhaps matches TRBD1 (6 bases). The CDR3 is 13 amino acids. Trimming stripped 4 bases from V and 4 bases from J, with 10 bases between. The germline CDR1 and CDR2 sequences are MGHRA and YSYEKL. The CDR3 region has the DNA TGCGCCAGCAGCCCGATGGACAGCTATGGCTACACCTTC. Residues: CASSPMDSYGYTF.

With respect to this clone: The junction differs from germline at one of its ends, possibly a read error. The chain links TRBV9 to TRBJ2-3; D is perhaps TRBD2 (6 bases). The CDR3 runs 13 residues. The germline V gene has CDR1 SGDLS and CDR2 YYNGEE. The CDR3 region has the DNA TGTGCCAGCAGCGCAACTAGCACCGATACGCAGTATTTT. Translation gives CASSATSTDTQYF. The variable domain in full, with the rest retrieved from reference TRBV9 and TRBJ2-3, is DSGVTQTPKHLITATGQRVTLRCSPRSGDLSVYWYQQSLDQGLQFLIQYYNGEERAKGNILERFSAQQFPDLHSELNLSSLELGDSALYFCASSATSTDTQYFGPGTRLTVL.